This record concerns one T cell receptor (beta chain) sequence. The sample originates from a study of blood T cell repertoires in COVID-19. Authors' methods: Amplification with reference gene primers provided the estimates of nucleated cell counts. Sequencing was performed with immunoSEQ multiplex PCR; in TCRdb, only in-frame clones are kept and a portion is missing. For V, J and clone size, that table is used; D and trimming come from the DNA. Among some 230,000 clones listed, approximately 90% were seen once. The source of this sequence is a woman in her forties or fifties with COVID-19, enrolled during active disease. The sample taken for sequencing was peripheral blood.

In nucleotides, the CDR3 is TGCGCCAGCAGCCAAGATGGCGGGGGGGCCGGAGGAGATACGCAGTATTTT. Residues: CASSQDGGGAGGDTQYF. The gene calls are TRBV4-1 and TRBJ2-3; 9 nucleotides line up with TRBD2. The CDR3 contains 17 residues. Germline CDR1 and CDR2: MGHRA and YSYEKL. V shed 0 bases and J 5 bases; nucleotides not matched to a gene: 9.